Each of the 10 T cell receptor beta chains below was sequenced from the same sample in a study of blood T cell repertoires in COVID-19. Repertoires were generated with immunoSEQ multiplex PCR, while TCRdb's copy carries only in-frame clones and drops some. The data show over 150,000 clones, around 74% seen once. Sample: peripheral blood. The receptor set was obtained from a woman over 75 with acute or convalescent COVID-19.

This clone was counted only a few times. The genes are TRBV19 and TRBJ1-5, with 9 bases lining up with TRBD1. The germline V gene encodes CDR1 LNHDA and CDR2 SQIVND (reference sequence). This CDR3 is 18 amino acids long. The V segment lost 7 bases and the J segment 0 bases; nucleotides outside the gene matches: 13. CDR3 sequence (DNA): TGTGCCAGTATCCTAACAGGGGGCGCATCCATTAGCAATCAGCCCCAGCATTTT. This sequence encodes CASILTGGASISNQPQHF.

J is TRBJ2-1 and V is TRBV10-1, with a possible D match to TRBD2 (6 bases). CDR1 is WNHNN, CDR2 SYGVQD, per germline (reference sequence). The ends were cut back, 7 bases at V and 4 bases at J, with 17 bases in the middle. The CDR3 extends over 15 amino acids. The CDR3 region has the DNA TGCGCCAGCACCTCAGGGAGGACCGGGTACAATGAGCAGTTCTTC. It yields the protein CASTSGRTGYNEQFF.

CDR3 region: CASRGSQGGDYGYTF. CDR3 nucleotide sequence: TGTGCCAGCAGAGGGAGTCAGGGGGGAGACTATGGCTACACCTTC. The rearrangement joins TRBV6-5 to TRBJ1-2, with 7 bases aligning to TRBD1. V dropped 6 bases and J dropped 3; count of bases not matched to a gene: 10. CDR3 length: 15 residues. CDR1 and CDR2 (germline): MNHEY, SVGAGI.

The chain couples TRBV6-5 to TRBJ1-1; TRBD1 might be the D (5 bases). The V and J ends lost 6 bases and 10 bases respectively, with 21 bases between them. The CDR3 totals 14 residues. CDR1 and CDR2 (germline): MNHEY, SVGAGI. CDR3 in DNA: TGTGCCAGCAGCACCCCAAGGGGAGGTAGCCGAGCTTTCTTT. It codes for CASSTPRGGSRAFF.

The CDR3, as DNA: TGTGCCACCACCCCGAGGGGGGGAAGCTACGAGCAGTACTTC. Translating it yields CATTPRGGSYEQYF. This rearrangement joins TRBV6-5 to TRBJ2-7, with a tentative D call TRBD2 (7 bases). Germline assignment: CDR1 MNHEY and CDR2 SVGAGI. The V end lost 10 bases, the J end lost 3 bases, and 19 bases lay between the germline ends. This CDR3 comprises 14 residues.

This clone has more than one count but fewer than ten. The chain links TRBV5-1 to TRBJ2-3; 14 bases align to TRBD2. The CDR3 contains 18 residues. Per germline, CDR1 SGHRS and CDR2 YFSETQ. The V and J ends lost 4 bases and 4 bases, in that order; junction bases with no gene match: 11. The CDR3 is CASSNPGLAGVRSDTQYF. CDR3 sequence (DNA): TGCGCCAGCAGCAACCCGGGACTAGCGGGAGTTCGGTCAGATACGCAGTATTTT.

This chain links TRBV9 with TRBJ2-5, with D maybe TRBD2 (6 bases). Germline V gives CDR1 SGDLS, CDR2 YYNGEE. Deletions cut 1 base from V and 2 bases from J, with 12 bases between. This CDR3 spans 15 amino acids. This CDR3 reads CASSVRSGPQETQYF. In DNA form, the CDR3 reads TGTGCCAGCAGCGTACGCAGCGGGCCTCAAGAGACCCAGTACTTC.

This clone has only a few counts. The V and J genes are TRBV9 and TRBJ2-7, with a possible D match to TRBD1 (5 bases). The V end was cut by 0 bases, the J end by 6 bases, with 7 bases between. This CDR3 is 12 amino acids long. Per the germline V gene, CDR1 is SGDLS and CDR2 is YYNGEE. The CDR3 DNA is TGTGCCAGCAGCGTAGCCCAGGGCGAGCAGTACTTC. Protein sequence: CASSVAQGEQYF.

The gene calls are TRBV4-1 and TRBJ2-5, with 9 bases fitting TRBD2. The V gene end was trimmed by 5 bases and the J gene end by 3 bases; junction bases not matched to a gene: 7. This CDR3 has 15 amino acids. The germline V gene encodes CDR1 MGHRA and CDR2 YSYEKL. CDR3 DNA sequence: TGCGCCAGCAGCTCGCCTAGCGGGGCCGAAGAGACCCAGTACTTC. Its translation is CASSSPSGAEETQYF.

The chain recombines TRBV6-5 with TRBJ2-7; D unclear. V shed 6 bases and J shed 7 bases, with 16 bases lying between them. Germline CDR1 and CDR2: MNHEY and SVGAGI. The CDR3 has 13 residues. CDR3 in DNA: TGTGCCAGCAGAAGTCCCGGCGGTGGGGAGCAGTACTTC. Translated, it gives CASRSPGGGEQYF.